These T cell receptor beta chains were read from a single sample in a study of radiation and T cells in renal cell carcinoma. Produced via immunoSEQ multiplex PCR; TCRdb's table is partial and in-frame only. The data hold more than 75,000 clones, with 80% to 90% observed a single time. The sequenced sample was blood, obtained from a patient whose treatment included radiotherapy and nephrectomy. These receptors were obtained from a woman aged 45 to 65 with renal cell carcinoma. The CDR3 runs from the conserved cysteine through the conserved F or W. D genes are given only for firm matches. Clone sizes are given selectively: once, few, many, or a class where the clone is expanded.

D gene,clone size,J gene,V gene,CDR3 protein,CDR3 DNA
NA,once,TRBJ2-3,TRBV28,CASNKGGASDTQYF,TGTGCCAGCAACAAAGGGGGGGCTAGTGATACGCAGTATTTT
NA,NA,TRBJ1-2,TRBV19,CASSIWTVRGYTF,TGTGCCAGTAGTATCTGGACAGTTCGAGGCTACACCTTC
NA,NA,TRBJ2-7,TRBV10-3,CAISEVRLGRGNEQYF,TGTGCCATCAGTGAGGTGAGATTGGGGAGAGGGAACGAGCAGTACTTC
TRBD1,NA,TRBJ2-3,TRBV7-2,CASRPDRATSTDTQYF,TGTGCCAGCAGACCCGACAGGGCCACTAGCACAGATACGCAGTATTTT
NA,once,TRBJ1-1,TRBV28,CASSRRSEAFF,TGTGCCAGCAGCCGCAGGAGCGAAGCTTTCTTT
NA,NA,TRBJ1-2,TRBV5-1,CASSLGRGAQDYTF,TGCGCCAGCAGCTTGGGCCGAGGGGCTCAGGACTACACCTTC
TRBD2,NA,TRBJ2-1,TRBV7-2,CASSLSFSGNYNEQFF,TGTGCCAGCAGCTTGAGCTTCAGCGGGAACTACAATGAGCAGTTCTTC
NA,NA,TRBJ2-1,TRBV9,CASSPGGVYNEQFF,TGTGCCAGCAGTCCCGGTGGAGTATACAATGAGCAGTTCTTC
TRBD1,NA,TRBJ2-7,TRBV10-3,CAISAMGQGHEQYF,TGTGCCATCAGTGCGATGGGACAGGGCCACGAGCAGTACTTC
TRBD2,NA,TRBJ2-2,TRBV5-1,CASSPPLAGVRTGELFF,TGCGCCAGCAGCCCCCCCCTAGCGGGGGTACGGACCGGGGAGCTGTTTTTT
NA,NA,TRBJ1-5,TRBV7-4,CASTPPAREGRFYSNQPQHF,TGTGCCAGCACCCCCCCAGCGCGAGAGGGGAGATTTTATAGCAATCAGCCCCAGCATTTT
TRBD2,NA,TRBJ2-2,TRBV7-2,CASSFGSGVTGELFF,TGTGCCAGCAGCTTTGGTAGCGGGGTAACCGGGGAGCTGTTTTTT
NA,NA,TRBJ1-5,TRBV25-1,CASSFWDQPQHF,TGTGCCAGCAGTTTTTGGGATCAGCCCCAGCATTTT
NA,once,TRBJ2-1,TRBV9,CASSVEGDVYNEQFF,TGTGCCAGCAGCGTAGAGGGGGATGTCTACAATGAGCAGTTCTTC
NA,NA,TRBJ2-7,TRBV30,CAWSVPSAQAYEQYF,TGTGCCTGGAGTGTACCCTCGGCCCAGGCCTACGAGCAGTACTTC
NA,NA,TRBJ1-1,TRBV7-2,CASSLGAATEAFF,TGTGCCAGCAGCTTAGGGGCAGCCACTGAAGCTTTCTTT
NA,NA,TRBJ1-2,TRBV5-1,CASTDGDGYGYTF,TGCGCCAGCACCGATGGGGACGGCTATGGCTACACCTTC
NA,NA,TRBJ1-5,TRBV28,CAGGILSNQPQHF,TGTGCCGGAGGGATATTGAGCAATCAGCCCCAGCATTTT
NA,NA,TRBJ2-7,TRBV2,CASTGDSYEQYF,TGTGCCAGCACTGGGGATTCCTACGAGCAGTACTTC
NA,NA,TRBJ1-3,TRBV18,CASSPSQDPSGNTIYF,TGTGCCAGCTCACCTTCTCAGGATCCCTCTGGAAACACCATATATTTT
NA,NA,TRBJ1-5,TRBV7-6,CASSLDGGGQPQHF,TGTGCCAGCAGCTTAGATGGGGGAGGACAGCCCCAGCATTTT
NA,NA,TRBJ2-7,TRBV21-1,CASSKEELQNSYEQYF,TGTGCCAGCAGCAAAGAGGAATTACAGAATTCCTACGAGCAGTACTTC